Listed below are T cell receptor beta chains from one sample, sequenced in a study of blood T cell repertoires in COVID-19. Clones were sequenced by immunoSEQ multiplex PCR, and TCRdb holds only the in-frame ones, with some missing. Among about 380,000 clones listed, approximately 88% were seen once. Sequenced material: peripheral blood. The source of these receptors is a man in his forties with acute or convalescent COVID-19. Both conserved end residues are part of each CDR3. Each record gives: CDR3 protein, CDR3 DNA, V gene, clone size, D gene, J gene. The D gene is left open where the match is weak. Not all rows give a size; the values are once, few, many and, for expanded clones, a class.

CDR3aa: CASSSPQTSARPTDTQYF
CDR3nt: TGTGCCAGCAGTTCACCTCAGACTAGCGCAAGACCCACAGATACGCAGTATTTT
v_gene: TRBV7-6
abundance: .
d_gene: TRBD2
j_gene: TRBJ2-3

CDR3aa: CASSPNSGTGSEKLFF
CDR3nt: TGTGCCAGCAGCCCCAATTCCGGGACAGGGTCTGAAAAACTGTTTTTT
v_gene: TRBV4-2
abundance: .
d_gene: TRBD1
j_gene: TRBJ1-4

CDR3aa: CASRRPGLAGGNEQFF
CDR3nt: TGTGCCAGCAGACGCCCGGGACTAGCGGGGGGAAATGAGCAGTTCTTC
v_gene: TRBV28
abundance: .
d_gene: TRBD2
j_gene: TRBJ2-1

CDR3aa: CASSLVQGVYEQYF
CDR3nt: TGTGCCAGCAGCTTGGTTCAGGGGGTCTACGAGCAGTACTTC
v_gene: TRBV5-5
abundance: .
d_gene: TRBD1
j_gene: TRBJ2-7

CDR3aa: CASTQGLEAFF
CDR3nt: TGTGCCAGCACCCAGGGCCTTGAAGCTTTCTTT
v_gene: TRBV28
abundance: .
d_gene: .
j_gene: TRBJ1-1

CDR3aa: CASSLSSGNGEQFF
CDR3nt: TGTGCCAGCAGTTTATCTAGCGGGAACGGTGAGCAGTTCTTC
v_gene: TRBV27
abundance: .
d_gene: TRBD2
j_gene: TRBJ2-1

CDR3aa: CATTPERLMNTEAFF
CDR3nt: TGTGCCACCACCCCGGAGAGATTAATGAACACTGAAGCTTTCTTT
v_gene: TRBV15
abundance: .
d_gene: .
j_gene: TRBJ1-1

CDR3aa: CASSLNGGQGAGNTIYF
CDR3nt: TGTGCCAGCAGCTTAAATGGTGGGCAGGGGGCTGGAAACACCATATATTTT
v_gene: TRBV7-8
abundance: .
d_gene: TRBD1
j_gene: TRBJ1-3

CDR3aa: CASSKGTGGHTEAFF
CDR3nt: TGTGCCAGCAGTAAGGGGACAGGGGGGCACACTGAAGCTTTCTTT
v_gene: TRBV2
abundance: .
d_gene: TRBD1
j_gene: TRBJ1-1

CDR3aa: CASSLYPSGNTGELFF
CDR3nt: TGTGCCAGCAGCTTGTACCCTAGCGGAAACACCGGGGAGCTGTTTTTT
v_gene: TRBV5-4
abundance: once
d_gene: TRBD2
j_gene: TRBJ2-2

CDR3aa: CASSPRDRVISTFF
CDR3nt: TGTGCCAGCAGCCCTCGGGACAGGGTTATTTCAACTTTCTTT
v_gene: TRBV14
abundance: once
d_gene: TRBD1
j_gene: TRBJ1-1

CDR3aa: CASSMSAGVYEQYF
CDR3nt: TGTGCCAGTAGTATGAGCGCGGGGGTCTACGAGCAGTACTTC
v_gene: TRBV19
abundance: .
d_gene: TRBD2
j_gene: TRBJ2-7

CDR3aa: CASSQTSGEFQFF
CDR3nt: TGTGCCAGCAGCCAAACTAGCGGGGAATTCCAGTTCTTC
v_gene: TRBV11-3
abundance: once
d_gene: TRBD2
j_gene: TRBJ2-1

CDR3aa: CASSLGLAVGQKLFF
CDR3nt: TGTGCCAGCAGCTTAGGGCTAGCGGTAGGCCAGAAGCTGTTTTTT
v_gene: TRBV11-2
abundance: .
d_gene: TRBD2
j_gene: TRBJ2-2

CDR3aa: CASSFRALHYEQYF
CDR3nt: TGTGCCAGCAGTTTCAGGGCGCTTCACTACGAGCAGTACTTC
v_gene: TRBV27
abundance: once
d_gene: .
j_gene: TRBJ2-7

CDR3aa: CASGQGRVQPQHF
CDR3nt: TGTGCCAGCGGGCAGGGGCGGGTTCAGCCCCAGCATTTT
v_gene: TRBV12-3/TRBV12-4
abundance: .
d_gene: .
j_gene: TRBJ1-5

CDR3aa: CASSRGTSGVARGTQYF
CDR3nt: TGTGCCAGCAGCCGAGGGACTAGCGGGGTGGCGAGGGGGACCCAGTACTTC
v_gene: TRBV7-6
abundance: .
d_gene: TRBD2
j_gene: TRBJ2-5

CDR3aa: CASSEGGRGNTEAFF
CDR3nt: TGTGCCAGCAGCGAAGGGGGCCGAGGGAACACTGAAGCTTTCTTT
v_gene: TRBV6-2/TRBV6-3
abundance: .
d_gene: TRBD1
j_gene: TRBJ1-1